This paragraph reports one T cell receptor beta chain. The data were taken from a study of blood T cell repertoires in COVID-19. Study-level background: The samples span acute and convalescent COVID-19 from the United States, Italy and Spain.

Germline loops: CDR1 LGHDT, CDR2 YNNKEL (reference sequence). This CDR3 has 15 amino acids. V gave up 6 bases and J gave up 9 bases; unmatched junction bases: 16. In the original workflow: Using reference gene primer amplification, nucleated cell counts were estimated. Assay: immunoSEQ multiplex PCR; the TCRdb copy retains only in-frame clones and omits some. V, J and clone size are taken as reported in that table, and D and trimming were inferred from the DNA itself. This sample yields tens of thousands of clones, of which about four fifths are seen a single time; around 15% belongs to the top ten. The sequence was obtained from a woman of 80 years or more with acute or convalescent COVID-19. The rearrangement joins TRBV3-1 (or the pseudogene TRBV3-2) to TRBJ2-7, with 8 positions matching TRBD1. Source material: peripheral blood. Here the CDR3 reads CASSRTGTGGEGQYF. Written as DNA, the CDR3 is TGTGCCAGCAGTAGAACCGGGACAGGCGGCGAAGGGCAGTACTTC.